The 14 T cell receptor beta chains below come from one sample, sequenced in a study of identical twins. TCRdb used MiXCR to reprocess the 5' RACE reads, holding one entry per CDR3 protein. The data show a few hundred thousand distinct CDR3 sequences, about 16% seen once. The data also belong to a second study, concerning yellow fever vaccine responses in identical twins.

Sequenced sample: CD4+ T cells sorted from blood. The receptors shown here come from a woman younger than 30 in good health.

In this sample, this clonotype turned up a few times. The chain is built from TRBV6-1 and TRBJ2-1; 14 positions agree with TRBD2. CDR1 is MNHNS and CDR2 is SASEGT in the germline V gene. The ends lost 7 bases at V and 7 bases at J; junction bases unmatched: 6. The CDR3 extends over 15 amino acids. The CDR3 nucleotides are TGTGCCAGCAAACGGACTAGCGGGGGGACTAATGAGCAGTTCTTC. It yields the protein CASKRTSGGTNEQFF.

This clonotype was observed a few times. The gene calls are TRBV7-8 and TRBJ2-1, with D tentatively TRBD2 (5 bases). V gave up 4 bases and J gave up 6 bases, with 16 bases separating them. CDR3 size: 15 residues. Germline CDR1 and CDR2: SGHVS and FQNEAQ. The CDR3 reads CASSSIITRLNEQFF. DNA for the CDR3: TGTGCCAGCAGCTCCATTATAACTAGGCTCAATGAGCAGTTCTTC.

In its sample, this clonotype was seen a few times. V is TRBV2 and J is TRBJ2-5; tentative D call: TRBD1 (6 bases). Germline loops: CDR1 SNHLY, CDR2 FYNNEI. The CDR3 covers 13 residues. V was clipped by 3 bases and J by 4 bases, with 9 bases between them. CDR3 sequence (DNA): TGTGCCAGCAGTGAGGAACAGGGAGAGACCCAGTACTTC. Amino acids: CASSEEQGETQYF. Full variable domain (missing parts from reference TRBV2 and TRBJ2-5): EPEVTQTPSHQVTQMGQEVILRCVPISNHLYFYWYRQILGQKVEFLVSFYNNEISEKSEIFDDQFSVERPDGSNFTLKIRSTKLEDSAMYFCASSEEQGETQYFGPGTRLLVL.

This clonotype was observed many times. V usage is TRBV6-5 and J usage is TRBJ1-1, with D unclear. The CDR3 runs 13 residues. Between the trimmed V and J ends, which lost 0 bases and 5 bases, there was a span of 7 bases. Germline-derived CDR1 and CDR2 are MNHEY and SVGAGI. DNA for the CDR3: TGTGCCAGCAGTTACTCGGCGCGAACTGAAGCTTTCTTT. It yields the protein CASSYSARTEAFF.

The chain carries TRBV7-9 and TRBJ1-4; D may be TRBD1 (5 bases). The CDR3 is 13 residues long. Per the germline V gene, CDR1 is SEHNR and CDR2 is FQNEAQ (reference sequence). V lost 6 bases to trimming and J lost 8 bases, with 13 bases between them. The DNA of the CDR3 is TGTGCCAGCAGTCCTCCTGGGGCAGAAAAACTGTTTTTT. This sequence encodes CASSPPGAEKLFF.

Many counts were recorded for this clonotype. The chain recombines TRBV7-9 with TRBJ2-2; 11 nucleotides agree with TRBD2. Per germline, CDR1 SEHNR and CDR2 FQNEAQ (reference sequence). V trimming: 5 bases; J trimming: 2 bases; junction bases outside the gene matches: 4. This CDR3 has 16 residues. The CDR3 nucleotides read TGTGCCAGCAGCCAAGGGACTAGCGGAAACACCGGGGAGCTGTTTTTT. Protein sequence: CASSQGTSGNTGELFF.

V is TRBV3-1 and J is TRBJ2-5; D remains ambiguous. Germline assignment: CDR1 LGHDT and CDR2 YNNKEL (reference sequence). V was clipped by 1 base and J by 5 bases, with 8 bases between them. This CDR3 contains 13 residues. The CDR3 spells CASSQGVWETQYF. The CDR3 DNA reads as TGTGCCAGCAGCCAAGGGGTCTGGGAGACCCAGTACTTC.

This clonotype has a handful of counts. V usage is TRBV5-1 and J usage is TRBJ1-6; possibly TRBD1 for D (5 bases). Trimming took 4 bases from V and 10 from J, leaving 15 bases between them. In germline, CDR1 is SGHRS, CDR2 YFSETQ. The CDR3 has 14 residues. The CDR3 bases are TGCGCCAGCAGCCCTTCCAGGGTTAGCTCACCCCTCCACTTT. It is translated as CASSPSRVSSPLHF. Full variable domain (outside the CDR3, taken from reference TRBV5-1 and TRBJ1-6): KAGVTQTPRYLIKTRGQQVTLSCSPISGHRSVSWYQQTPGQGLQFLFEYFSETQRNKGNFPGRFSGRQFSNSRSEMNVSTLELGDSALYLCASSPSRVSSPLHFGNGTRLTVT.

There are a few counts of this clonotype. This sequence joins TRBV12-3 or TRBV12-4 and TRBJ2-1, with 12 positions matching TRBD2. With V trimmed by 4 bases and J by 11 bases, 12 bases remained unmatched. The CDR3 runs 16 residues. This CDR3 is CASSSQAGLAGNQQFF. DNA of the CDR3: TGTGCCAGCAGTTCCCAAGCGGGACTAGCGGGTAACCAGCAGTTCTTC.

The rearrangement uses TRBV7-8 and TRBJ2-1; 8 bases are a match to TRBD2. CDR3 size: 15 residues. J gave up 8 bases and V 5 bases, and 11 bases lay outside the gene matches. Germline V gene data show CDR1 as SGHVS and CDR2 as FQNEAQ. The CDR3 nucleotides are TGTGCCAGCAGCGCCCGGGGGGGCCTCTCCGATGAGCAGTTCTTC. Translation: CASSARGGLSDEQFF.

This clonotype was seen repeatedly, ten times or more. This chain connects TRBV20-1 to TRBJ2-1, with no clear D. This CDR3 region has 13 residues. The germline V and J ends were trimmed by 6 bases and 0 bases, with 9 bases remaining between them. The germline V gene encodes CDR1 DFQATT and CDR2 SNEGSKA (reference sequence). The CDR3 sequence: CSAPRSSYNEQFF. The CDR3 region has the DNA TGCAGTGCCCCCAGGAGCTCCTACAATGAGCAGTTCTTC.

The CDR3 nucleotides are TGCGCCAGCAGCCAAGGCGGAGCAGCCAACAATTCACCCCTCCACTTT. This encodes CASSQGGAANNSPLHF. V usage is TRBV4-1 and J usage is TRBJ1-6; D is unresolved. V gave up 1 base and J gave up 7 bases, with 14 bases separating them. CDR3 length: 16 residues. Germline CDR1 and CDR2: MGHRA and YSYEKL.

The CDR3 DNA follows: TGTGCCAGCAGTTTCGGGGGGCGAAATCGGGCTGAAGCTTTCTTT. Translated: CASSFGGRNRAEAFF. The chain uses TRBV28 and TRBJ1-1; a weak D match, TRBD1 (6 bases). Looked up from germline, CDR1 is MDHEN and CDR2 is SYDVKM. V shed 3 bases and J shed 6 bases, with 17 bases lying between them. The CDR3 consists of 15 residues.

This clonotype has a handful of counts. V and J are TRBV12-3 or TRBV12-4 and TRBJ1-1; 7 bases agree with TRBD1. The CDR3 extends over 15 amino acids. J gave up 5 bases and V 5 bases, and 11 bases lay outside the gene matches. CDR3 protein: CASSEVSTGRTEAFF. The CDR3 DNA reads TGTGCCAGCAGTGAGGTATCGACAGGGAGAACTGAAGCTTTCTTT.